This entry lists 21 T cell receptor beta chains sequenced from one sample in a study of cytomegalovirus exposure and HLA in healthy donors. The PCR was carried out with 60 Vbeta primers and 13 Jbeta primers. This table comes from immunoSEQ multiplex PCR, and its TCRdb copy is limited to in-frame clones, with some not included. The table shows around 190,000 clones, with approximately 80% occurring only once. The source material was PBMCs. All receptors come from a woman aged 40 to 50 in good health and CMV-seronegative.

The chain carries TRBV6-1 and TRBJ2-3; 7 nucleotides line up with TRBD1. J gave up 6 bases and V 0 bases, and 12 bases lay outside the gene matches. The CDR3 is made up of 17 amino acids. Per the germline V gene, CDR1 is MNHNS and CDR2 is SASEGT. The CDR3 coding sequence is TGTGCCAGCAGTGAAGCGCGGTGGGCAGGGGGATTGGATACGCAGTATTTT. It encodes CASSEARWAGGLDTQYF.

V usage is TRBV30 and J usage is TRBJ2-5; TRBD1 agrees at 9 bases. The CDR3 is 16 residues long. Per the germline V gene, CDR1 is GTSNPN and CDR2 is SVGIG (reference sequence). The V and J ends lost 4 bases and 4 bases, in that order; junction bases with no gene match: 13. The CDR3: CAWTTTGTGFSETQYF. The CDR3 region has the DNA TGTGCCTGGACCACCACGGGGACAGGGTTCTCAGAGACCCAGTACTTC. The full variable domain, with the rest looked up from reference TRBV30 and TRBJ2-5, is SQTIHQWPATLVQPVGSPLSLECTVEGTSNPNLYWYRQAAGRGLQLLFYSVGIGQISSEVPQNLSASRPQDRQFILSSKKLLLSDSGFYLCAWTTTGTGFSETQYFGPGTRLLVL.

The chain uses TRBV4-2 and TRBJ2-3; perhaps TRBD2 as D (6 bases). Trimming removed 3 bases from V and 3 bases from J, with 19 bases in between. CDR3 length: 17 residues. Looked up from germline, CDR1 is LGHNA and CDR2 is YNFKEQ. The CDR3 DNA follows: TGTGCCAGCAGCCATAGTGGGTCGGGAGTAGGGACAGATACGCAGTATTTT. This gives the protein CASSHSGSGVGTDTQYF.

This clone showed up just a few times. The gene calls are TRBV7-2 and TRBJ2-1; weak D call: TRBD2 (5 bases). CDR1 and CDR2 (germline): SGHTA, FQGNSA. Trimming pared 2 bases from V and 2 bases from J, leaving 10 bases between. The CDR3 contains 15 residues. The CDR3 loop is CASSLSNGAYNEQFF. In DNA form, the CDR3 reads TGTGCCAGCAGCTTATCCAACGGGGCCTACAATGAGCAGTTCTTC.

This clone has a handful of counts. This chain uses TRBV6-5 with TRBJ2-3; TRBD1 is a possible D gene (5 bases). The germline gives CDR1 MNHEY, CDR2 SVGAGI. The V and J ends lost 1 base and 0 bases respectively, with 11 bases between them. The CDR3 loop spans 16 amino acids. This CDR3 reads CASSYLGRASTDTQYF. Written as DNA, the CDR3 is TGTGCCAGCAGTTACTTGGGCAGGGCGAGCACAGATACGCAGTATTTT.

This chain joins TRBV5-1 and TRBJ2-1; 10 bases match TRBD2. Trimming removed 0 bases from V and 8 bases from J; junction bases left unmatched: 8. Germline V gene data show CDR1 as SGHRS and CDR2 as YFSETQ. This CDR3 is built from 16 residues. The CDR3 sequence: CASSLGSASGSYEQFF. In DNA form, the CDR3 reads TGCGCCAGCAGCTTGGGTTCGGCTAGCGGGAGTTATGAGCAGTTCTTC.

The chain has TRBV7-6 and TRBJ2-1, with no clear D. The V end lost 2 bases, the J end lost 0 bases, and 8 bases lay between the germline ends. The germline V gene has CDR1 SGHVS and CDR2 FNYEAQ. The CDR3 spans 15 residues. For the CDR3, the DNA is TGTGCCAGCAGCTTAACCCCGAGCTCCTACAATGAGCAGTTCTTC. This encodes CASSLTPSSYNEQFF.

The chain uses TRBV27 and TRBJ1-4; possible D gene TRBD1, 6 bases. The CDR3 is 14 amino acids. Trimming took off 3 bases at V and 3 bases at J, with 8 bases between the two ends. Germline V gives CDR1 MNHEY, CDR2 SMNVEV (reference sequence). CDR3: CASSFGGPNEKLFF. The CDR3 region has the DNA TGTGCCAGCAGTTTTGGGGGCCCTAATGAAAAACTGTTTTTT.

The V call is TRBV5-1, the J call TRBJ1-2, with TRBD1 matching over 7 bases. Germline assignment: CDR1 SGHRS and CDR2 YFSETQ. The CDR3 is 15 amino acids. Unmatched junction bases numbered 17, after V lost 7 bases and J lost 8 bases. The CDR3 sequence: CASLDPLRGDLGYTF. The CDR3 DNA is TGCGCCAGCCTTGACCCCCTCAGGGGGGACCTAGGCTACACCTTC.

This rearrangement joins TRBV25-1 to TRBJ2-3, with TRBD2 matching 14 bases. J lost 5 bases, V lost 8 bases, and 6 bases had no gene match. The germline CDR1 and CDR2 sequences are MGHDK and SYGVNS. This CDR3 contains 15 residues. CDR3 DNA sequence: TGTGCCAGCCTTGGGACTAGCGGGAGTGGAGATACGCAGTATTTT. It translates to CASLGTSGSGDTQYF.

This rearrangement joins TRBV7-3 to TRBJ1-1, with 8 bases identical to TRBD1. The V segment lost 5 bases and the J segment 4 bases; nucleotides outside the gene matches: 6. The CDR3 contains 14 residues. The germline V gene has CDR1 SGHTA and CDR2 FQGTGA. The CDR3 loop is CASSRQGRSTEAFF. The CDR3 bases are TGTGCCAGCAGCCGACAGGGGCGGAGCACTGAAGCTTTCTTT.

This rearrangement joins TRBV10-3 to TRBJ2-7, with 8 bases identical to TRBD1. The CDR3 covers 14 residues. V was pared by 6 bases and J by 0 bases, with 4 bases of the junction left unmatched. The germline V gene encodes CDR1 ENHRY and CDR2 SYGVKD. As DNA, the CDR3 is TGTGCCATCAGAGGGGACAGGACCTCCTACGAGCAGTACTTC. Amino acid sequence: CAIRGDRTSYEQYF.

The gene calls are TRBV18 and TRBJ1-5, with D possibly being TRBD1 (6 bases). CDR3 length: 14 amino acids. Germline CDR1 KGHSH, CDR2 LQKENI. V gave up 4 bases and J gave up 3 bases, with 10 bases separating them. CDR3 sequence (DNA): TGTGCCAGCTCACACAGGGATTCCAATCAGCCCCAGCATTTT. It translates to CASSHRDSNQPQHF.

Only one count was recorded for this clone. CDR3 nucleotides: TGTGCCAGCGGGCCACTAGCGGGAGGGCCCACCGGGGAGCTGTTTTTT. Translated: CASGPLAGGPTGELFF. The V gene is TRBV7-2, the J gene TRBJ2-2; 13 bases align to TRBD2. With V trimmed by 8 bases and J by 4 bases, 7 bases remained unmatched. Germline CDR1 SGHTA, CDR2 FQGNSA. The CDR3 consists of 16 residues.

This clone was recorded only once. The CDR3 DNA is TGTGCCAGCAGCTTATCTAGCGGGAGGGGAGAGACCCAGTACTTC. Translation: CASSLSSGRGETQYF. The chain has TRBV11-3 and TRBJ2-5; 12 bases agree with TRBD2. Trimming removed 2 bases from V and 4 bases from J; junction bases left unmatched: 2. The germline CDR1 and CDR2 sequences are SGHNT and YENEEA. The CDR3 is made up of 15 amino acids.

V gene TRBV10-3 combines with J gene TRBJ1-2; TRBD1 matches 11 bases. The germline V gene has CDR1 ENHRY and CDR2 SYGVKD. The CDR3 has 15 amino acids. The V segment lost 4 bases and the J segment 7 bases; nucleotides outside the gene matches: 8. The CDR3 here is CAISVNRGTGGGYTF. The CDR3, as DNA: TGTGCCATCAGTGTCAACCGCGGGACAGGGGGTGGCTACACCTTC.

The V call is TRBV18, the J call TRBJ1-1, with a tentative D call TRBD1 (5 bases). CDR3 length equals 14 residues. The germline gives CDR1 KGHSH, CDR2 LQKENI. Trimming pared 0 bases from V and 4 bases from J, leaving 9 bases between. The chain's CDR3 is CASSPPGGGTEAFF. The CDR3 region has the DNA TGTGCCAGCTCACCACCGGGGGGAGGCACTGAAGCTTTCTTT.

V gene TRBV6-1 combines with J gene TRBJ1-5; tentative D call: TRBD1 (6 bases). The CDR3 is 15 residues long. The germline V and J ends were trimmed by 7 bases and 5 bases, with 18 bases remaining between them. The V gene's germline CDR1 is MNHNS and CDR2 SASEGT. CDR3 DNA sequence: TGTGCCAGCATTACAGGGTTCTATATGGATCAGCCCCAGCATTTT. Amino acids: CASITGFYMDQPQHF.

This chain uses TRBV19 with TRBJ1-5; the D is unclear. This CDR3 is built from 14 residues. The V end was cut by 8 bases, the J end by 6 bases, with 17 bases between. Germline loops: CDR1 LNHDA, CDR2 SQIVND (reference sequence). CDR3 protein: CASHLRVEGQPQHF. In DNA form, the CDR3 reads TGTGCCAGTCACTTGAGGGTAGAGGGTCAGCCCCAGCATTTT.

The V call is TRBV27, the J call TRBJ1-3; possible D gene TRBD1, 6 bases. The CDR3 spans 15 residues. CDR1 and CDR2 from the germline V gene are MNHEY and SMNVEV (reference sequence). Trimming cost V 2 bases and J 2 bases, with 10 bases left between them. CDR3 residues: CASSLDRRPGNTIYF. DNA of the CDR3: TGTGCCAGCAGTTTAGACAGGCGACCTGGAAACACCATATATTTT.

This clone was seen a handful of times. The chain combines TRBV6-1 with TRBJ1-2; no reliable D call. Germline V gene sequence: CDR1 MNHNS, CDR2 SASEGT. The length of the CDR3 is 13 residues. V was shortened by 1 base and J by 4 bases, with 7 bases between the two germline ends. The CDR3 coding sequence is TGTGCCAGCAGTGAAGTGCAGGTCTATGGCTACACCTTC. Residues: CASSEVQVYGYTF.